The sequence of this T cell receptor (beta chain) was determined in a study of cytomegalovirus exposure and HLA in healthy donors. PCR employed 60 Vbeta and 13 Jbeta primers. The data were produced by immunoSEQ multiplex PCR, yet TCRdb's version contains in-frame clones alone and is incomplete. The sample carries 100,000 to 140,000 clones, 82% recorded once. The CDR3 runs 17 residues. The germline gives CDR1 MNHEY, CDR2 SMNVEV (reference sequence). The V gene end was trimmed by 5 bases and the J gene end by 4 bases; junction bases not matched to a gene: 16. Input material: PBMCs. The gene calls are TRBV27 and TRBJ1-1; 7 nucleotides align to TRBD1. This TCR came from a man aged 25 to 45 in good health and CMV-seropositive. CDR3 loop: CASSPHRKVQGITEAFF. CDR3 DNA: TGTGCCAGCAGTCCCCACCGTAAAGTACAGGGGATCACTGAAGCTTTCTTT.